Shown below are 18 T cell receptor beta chains from a single sample sequenced in a study of T cell responses to AZD1222 COVID-19 vaccine. Generated by immunoSEQ multiplex PCR, the TCRdb table keeps only in-frame clones and is missing some. The table lists approximately 190,000 clones, roughly 88% of them singletons. The sequencing used peripheral blood, collected on day 0 of AZD1222 vaccination. The receptor source for this set is an adult in good health.

This clone was seen a single time. The V call is TRBV28, the J call TRBJ2-2, with TRBD2 matching over 13 bases. The ends lost 7 bases at V and 4 bases at J; junction bases unmatched: 6. The CDR3 length is 16 residues. Per germline, CDR1 MDHEN and CDR2 SYDVKM. The CDR3 nucleotides read TGTGCCAGCAAACTAGCGGGAGGGCCGGGCACCGGGGAGCTGTTTTTT. It codes for CASKLAGGPGTGELFF.

The chain joins TRBV6-5 to TRBJ2-1, with 8 bases fitting TRBD1. Trimming took 6 bases from V and 5 from J; bases not matched to a gene: 9. CDR1 and CDR2 (germline): MNHEY, SVGAGI. This CDR3 spans 15 amino acids. Here the CDR3 reads CASRRTGNINNEQFF. In DNA form, the CDR3 reads TGTGCCAGCAGACGGACAGGGAATATAAACAATGAGCAGTTCTTC.

In nucleotides, the CDR3 is TGTGCCAGCAGCCCTCTGGGGGGGGGAGACAATGAGCAGTTCTTC. It specifies CASSPLGGGDNEQFF. The gene calls are TRBV11-1 and TRBJ2-1; 7 bases are shared with TRBD2. J lost 5 bases, V lost 5 bases, and 9 bases had no gene match. Germline V gives CDR1 SGHAT, CDR2 FQDESV (reference sequence). CDR3 length equals 15 residues.

This rearrangement joins TRBV7-9 to TRBJ1-6, with TRBD1 matching over 7 bases. CDR3 length: 15 amino acids. Germline V gives CDR1 SEHNR, CDR2 FQNEAQ (reference sequence). Trimming at V came to 5 bases and at J to 7 bases, leaving 8 bases not matched to a gene. DNA for the CDR3: TGTGCCAGCAGCCCCAGGACAGGATTAAATTCACCCCTCCACTTT. Amino acids: CASSPRTGLNSPLHF.

The V call is TRBV5-1, the J call TRBJ2-1, with TRBD2 matching over 7 bases. Germline values: CDR1 SGHRS, CDR2 YFSETQ. The CDR3 has 15 residues. V was clipped by 4 bases and J by 2 bases; unmatched bases: 6. CDR3 sequence (DNA): TGCGCCAGCAGCGCCGAACTAGCGCCCTACAATGAGCAGTTCTTC. It specifies CASSAELAPYNEQFF. Filled out from reference TRBV5-1 and TRBJ2-1, the complete variable domain reads KAGVTQTPRYLIKTRGQQVTLSCSPISGHRSVSWYQQTPGQGLQFLFEYFSETQRNKGNFPGRFSGRQFSNSRSEMNVSTLELGDSALYLCASSAELAPYNEQFFGPGTRLTVL.

This chain links TRBV9 with TRBJ1-1; D remains ambiguous. V was clipped by 0 bases and J by 4 bases, with 13 bases between them. Germline CDR1 reads SGDLS; CDR2 reads YYNGEE. The CDR3 is made up of 15 amino acids. CDR3 sequence (DNA): TGTGCCAGCAGCGTAGCTGTAGGGTTGCCCACTGAAGCTTTCTTT. Its protein product is CASSVAVGLPTEAFF.

V gene TRBV6-5 combines with J gene TRBJ1-6, with a tentative D call TRBD1 (5 bases). This CDR3 contains 13 residues. Germline assignment: CDR1 MNHEY and CDR2 SVGAGI. Deletions cut 10 bases from V and 4 bases from J, with 11 bases between. The CDR3 sequence: CATQRTYNSPLHF. The CDR3 DNA is TGTGCCACCCAACGGACATATAATTCACCCCTCCACTTT.

The V gene is TRBV27, the J gene TRBJ2-1; TRBD2 agrees at 10 bases. Germline-derived CDR1 and CDR2 are MNHEY and SMNVEV (reference sequence). The length of the CDR3 is 16 residues. V was pared by 0 bases and J by 3 bases, with 2 bases of the junction left unmatched. The CDR3 DNA sequence: TGTGCCAGCAGTTTATCGGGGACTAGCGTCTACAATGAGCAGTTCTTC. Translation: CASSLSGTSVYNEQFF.

This clone turned up a few times. The rearrangement links TRBV13 to TRBJ2-7; the match to TRBD2 covers 11 bases. V lost 5 bases to trimming and J lost 3 bases; unmatched junction nucleotides: 15. CDR3 length: 18 residues. CDR1 PRHDT and CDR2 FYEKMQ come from the germline V gene (reference sequence). CDR3 DNA: TGTGCCAGCAGCCAGACGGGACTAGCGGAAGGGAGAGGCTACGAGCAGTACTTC. Translation gives CASSQTGLAEGRGYEQYF.

The chain employs TRBV2 and TRBJ1-5, with unresolved D. From germline, CDR1 is SNHLY and CDR2 FYNNEI. Deletions cut 1 base from V and 2 bases from J, with 6 bases between. The CDR3 extends over 14 amino acids. The CDR3 DNA reads as TGTGCCAGCAGTGAAGGTTTGGGCAATCAGCCCCAGCATTTT. Translating gives CASSEGLGNQPQHF.

The count of this clone is one. The chain uses TRBV18 and TRBJ2-3; weak D call: TRBD1 (6 bases). Trimming shortened V by 1 base and J by 2 bases, and 13 bases separated the two germline ends. CDR1 is KGHSH and CDR2 is LQKENI in the germline V gene. The CDR3 length is 16 residues. Here the CDR3 reads CASSPQPTGSTDTQYF. As DNA, the CDR3 is TGTGCCAGCTCACCACAACCAACAGGGTCCACAGATACGCAGTATTTT.

The chain links TRBV5-6 to TRBJ1-1, with 8 bases identical to TRBD1. The length of the CDR3 is 14 residues. In germline, CDR1 is SGHDT, CDR2 YYEEEE. V trimming: 0 bases; J trimming: 5 bases; junction bases outside the gene matches: 3. Here the CDR3 reads CASSLGTGWTEAFF. The CDR3, as DNA: TGTGCCAGCAGCTTGGGGACAGGGTGGACTGAAGCTTTCTTT.

This rearrangement joins TRBV28 to TRBJ2-1, with no clear D. This CDR3 spans 17 amino acids. The germline V gene has CDR1 MDHEN and CDR2 SYDVKM. V was clipped by 4 bases and J by 0 bases, with 16 bases between them. The CDR3 nucleotides are TGTGCCAGCAGTTCTCCATTAGGTTCTGGCTCCTACAATGAGCAGTTCTTC. Translated: CASSSPLGSGSYNEQFF.

The chain is built from TRBV9 and TRBJ2-2; 8 bases map to TRBD2. This CDR3 comprises 17 residues. Germline values: CDR1 SGDLS, CDR2 YYNGEE. Trimming cost V 0 bases and J 5 bases; bases outside gene matches: 9. The CDR3 sequence: CASSVELGLAGTGELFF. In DNA form, the CDR3 reads TGTGCCAGCAGCGTAGAGCTAGGACTAGCAGGTACCGGGGAGCTGTTTTTT. Full variable domain (rest looked up from reference TRBV9 and TRBJ2-2): DSGVTQTPKHLITATGQRVTLRCSPRSGDLSVYWYQQSLDQGLQFLIQYYNGEERAKGNILERFSAQQFPDLHSELNLSSLELGDSALYFCASSVELGLAGTGELFFGEGSRLTVL.

This chain uses TRBV2 with TRBJ1-4, with D unresolved. Germline V gene lookup returns CDR1 SNHLY and CDR2 FYNNEI. Trimming took off 6 bases at V and 0 bases at J, with 8 bases between the two ends. The CDR3 spans 14 residues. CDR3: CASRQTATNEKLFF. CDR3 in DNA: TGTGCCAGCAGGCAGACTGCAACTAATGAAAAACTGTTTTTT.

In its sample, this clone was seen once. The gene calls are TRBV28 and TRBJ2-5; D is possibly TRBD1 (6 bases). The germline V gene encodes CDR1 MDHEN and CDR2 SYDVKM. V was clipped by 2 bases and J by 1 base, with 14 bases between them. This CDR3 spans 16 amino acids. The CDR3 DNA reads as TGTGCCAGCAGTTTAGGTGCCAGGGGCTCCCAAGAGACCCAGTACTTC. This encodes CASSLGARGSQETQYF. The entire variable domain, with the rest obtained from reference TRBV28 and TRBJ2-5, is as follows: DVKVTQSSRYLVKRTGEKVFLECVQDMDHENMFWYRQDPGLGLRLIYFSYDVKMKEKGDIPEGYSVSREKKERFSLILESASTNQTSMYLCASSLGARGSQETQYFGPGTRLLVL.

This chain links TRBV9 with TRBJ1-1; 7 nucleotides align to TRBD1. The CDR3 has 15 amino acids. After removal of 2 bases from V and 0 bases from J, the junction contained 4 bases not matched to a gene. The germline CDR1 and CDR2 sequences are SGDLS and YYNGEE. The CDR3 coding sequence is TGTGCCAGCAGCGTGGGACAGCAAATGAACACTGAAGCTTTCTTT. It encodes CASSVGQQMNTEAFF.

The chain joins TRBV9 to TRBJ1-4; D unclear. V lost 4 bases to trimming and J lost 6 bases, with 4 bases between them. CDR1 SGDLS and CDR2 YYNGEE come from the germline V gene. The CDR3 extends over 11 amino acids. This CDR3 reads CASSIDEKLFF. In DNA form, the CDR3 reads TGTGCCAGCAGCATCGATGAAAAACTGTTTTTT.